This is a list of T cell receptor beta chains from one sample in a study of cytotoxic CD8 clonotypes in ibrutinib-treated CLL. Libraries were prepared by immunoSEQ multiplex PCR; TCRdb keeps only in-frame clonotypes and omits some of them. Counted here are some 150,000 clones, 60% to 85% occurring once; the ten biggest clones make up 5.1%. This sample comprised PBMCs, obtained after 24 months of ibrutinib treatment. These receptors all stem from a human donor with chronic lymphocytic leukemia. The CDR3 runs from the conserved cysteine through the conserved F or W. A D gene is named only where the DNA matches it firmly. The size of a clone is reported for some rows only, either as once, few or many, or as a class for expanded clones.

D gene	J gene	clone size	V gene	CDR3 protein	CDR3 DNA
TRBD1	TRBJ1-5	.	TRBV28	CASSPTGTGGYQPQHF	TGTGCCAGCAGTCCGACCGGGACAGGGGGCTATCAGCCCCAGCATTTT
TRBD2	TRBJ2-1	.	TRBV18	CASSPTSGTYNEQFF	TGTGCCAGCTCACCGACTAGCGGCACTTACAATGAGCAGTTCTTC
.	TRBJ1-1	.	TRBV6-5	CASSPEAFF	TGTGCCAGCAGCCCAGAAGCTTTCTTT
.	TRBJ2-5	few	TRBV10-2	CASTGQPQETQYF	TGCGCCAGTACAGGACAGCCGCAGGAGACCCAGTACTTC
.	TRBJ1-1	few	TRBV10-3	CAISRDLGDTEAFF	TGTGCCATCTCCCGGGACCTGGGAGACACTGAAGCTTTCTTT
TRBD2	TRBJ2-4	few	TRBV7-8	CASSPRGLAGLHSAKNIQYF	TGTGCCAGCAGCCCGAGGGGACTAGCGGGACTCCACTCAGCCAAAAACATTCAGTACTTC
.	TRBJ1-3	.	TRBV5-8	CASSPRTLGNTIYF	TGTGCCAGCAGCCCGCGGACCTTAGGAAACACCATATATTTT
.	TRBJ1-4	few	TRBV11-2	CASSLAGREKLFF	TGTGCCAGCAGCTTAGCCGGGCGGGAAAAACTGTTTTTT
.	TRBJ1-1	.	TRBV19	CASSIDLFGHTEAFF	TGTGCCAGTAGTATAGATCTATTTGGCCACACTGAAGCTTTCTTT
TRBD2	TRBJ2-1	.	TRBV28	CASSFGLAGYNEQFF	TGTGCCAGCAGTTTCGGGCTAGCGGGCTACAATGAGCAGTTCTTC
.	TRBJ2-5	few	TRBV10-3	CAISRGRVQETQYF	TGTGCCATCAGTCGGGGCAGGGTACAAGAGACCCAGTACTTC
.	TRBJ2-4	once	TRBV28	CASSFGAKNIQYF	TGTGCCAGCAGTTTTGGGGCCAAAAACATTCAGTACTTC
TRBD2	TRBJ2-5	.	TRBV9	CASGGTTQETQYF	TGTGCCAGCGGGGGGACTACACAAGAGACCCAGTACTTC
.	TRBJ2-2	.	TRBV7-8	CASRETGTGELFF	TGTGCCAGCAGAGAAACGGGCACCGGGGAGCTGTTTTTT
.	TRBJ2-7	.	TRBV27	CASSEAAGSPYEQYF	TGTGCCAGCAGTGAAGCGGCGGGTAGCCCCTACGAGCAGTACTTC
.	TRBJ2-1	.	TRBV9	CASSTGAYEQFF	TGTGCCAGCAGCACGGGGGCTTATGAGCAGTTCTTC
.	TRBJ2-7	.	TRBV5-1	CASSLGGRDGTYEQYF	TGCGCCAGCAGCTTGGGGGGCCGGGACGGAACCTACGAGCAGTACTTC
TRBD1	TRBJ2-3	.	TRBV4-2	CASSHPPGQGPDTQYF	TGTGCCAGCAGCCACCCCCCGGGACAGGGTCCAGATACGCAGTATTTT
TRBD1	TRBJ1-4	.	TRBV5-1	CASSPGTGAHGKLFF	TGCGCCAGCAGCCCCGGGACAGGGGCCCATGGAAAACTGTTTTTT
TRBD2	TRBJ2-7	.	TRBV7-8	CASRGGGEQYF	TGTGCCAGCCGGGGGGGAGGCGAGCAGTACTTC
.	TRBJ1-6	.	TRBV15	CATRADVTYNSPLHF	TGTGCCACCAGGGCCGACGTCACCTATAATTCACCCCTCCACTTT
.	TRBJ1-6	.	TRBV4-3	CASSLGGGSYNSPLHF	TGCGCCAGCAGCCTAGGCGGGGGCTCCTATAATTCACCCCTCCACTTT
.	TRBJ2-1	.	TRBV19	CASTPGGTTNEQFF	TGTGCCAGTACCCCAGGGGGGACCACCAATGAGCAGTTCTTC
TRBD2	TRBJ2-4	once	TRBV15	CATSRGVAKNIQYF	TGTGCCACCAGCCGGGGGGTGGCCAAAAACATTCAGTACTTC
.	TRBJ1-4	.	TRBV18	CASSPPGFGDNEKLFF	TGTGCCAGCTCACCACCGGGGTTTGGGGATAATGAAAAACTGTTTTTT
.	TRBJ1-3	few	TRBV4-3	CASSQDQSSGNTIYF	TGCGCCAGCAGCCAAGATCAGAGCTCTGGAAACACCATATATTTT
.	TRBJ1-5	.	TRBV2	CASSELGYSNQPQHF	TGTGCCAGCAGTGAATTGGGGTATAGCAATCAGCCCCAGCATTTT
TRBD2	TRBJ2-1	.	TRBV9	CASSVGGTSGSSWNEQFF	TGTGCCAGCAGCGTGGGGGGGACTAGCGGGAGCTCTTGGAATGAGCAGTTCTTC
TRBD1	TRBJ1-2	.	TRBV11-1	CASSSGQNYGYTF	TGTGCCAGCAGCTCGGGACAGAACTATGGCTACACCTTC
.	TRBJ1-4	few	TRBV4-3	CASSQEGAGLNEKLFF	TGCGCCAGCAGCCAAGAAGGGGCAGGCCTTAATGAAAAACTGTTTTTT
.	TRBJ1-6	once	TRBV12-1	CASSSPPARATLHF	TGTGCCAGCAGCTCGCCCCCGGCCCGCGCAACCCTCCACTTT
.	TRBJ2-1	.	TRBV7-2	CASTPSNNEQFF	TGTGCCAGCACCCCCTCAAACAATGAGCAGTTCTTC